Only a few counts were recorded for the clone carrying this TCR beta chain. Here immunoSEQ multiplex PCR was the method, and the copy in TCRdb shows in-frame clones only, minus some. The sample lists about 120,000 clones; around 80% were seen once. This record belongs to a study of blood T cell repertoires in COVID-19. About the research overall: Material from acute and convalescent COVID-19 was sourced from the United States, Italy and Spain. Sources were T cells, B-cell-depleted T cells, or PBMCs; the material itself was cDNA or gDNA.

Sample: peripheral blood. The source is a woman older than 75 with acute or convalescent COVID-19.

CDR3 protein: CASSQSGGVETDTQYF. Here the CDR3 DNA reads TGTGCCAGCAGTCAAAGCGGGGGGGTAGAGACAGATACGCAGTATTTT. This sequence joins TRBV5-4 and TRBJ2-3, with 10 bases aligning to TRBD2. CDR1 and CDR2 from the germline V gene are SGHNT and YYREEE (reference sequence). V trimming: 5 bases; J trimming: 3 bases; junction bases outside the gene matches: 9. The CDR3 contains 16 residues.